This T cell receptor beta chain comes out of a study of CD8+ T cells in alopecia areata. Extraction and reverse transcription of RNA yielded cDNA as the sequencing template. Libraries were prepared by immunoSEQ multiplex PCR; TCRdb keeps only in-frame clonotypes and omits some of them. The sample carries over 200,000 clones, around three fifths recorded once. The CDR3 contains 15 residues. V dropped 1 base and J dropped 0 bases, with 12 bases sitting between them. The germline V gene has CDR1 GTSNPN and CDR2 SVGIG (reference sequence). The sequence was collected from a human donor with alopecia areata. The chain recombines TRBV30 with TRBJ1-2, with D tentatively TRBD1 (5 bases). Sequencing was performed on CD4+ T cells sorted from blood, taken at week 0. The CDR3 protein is CAWSAGGSSNYGYTF. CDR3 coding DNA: TGTGCCTGGAGTGCCGGGGGTAGCTCTAACTATGGCTACACCTTC.